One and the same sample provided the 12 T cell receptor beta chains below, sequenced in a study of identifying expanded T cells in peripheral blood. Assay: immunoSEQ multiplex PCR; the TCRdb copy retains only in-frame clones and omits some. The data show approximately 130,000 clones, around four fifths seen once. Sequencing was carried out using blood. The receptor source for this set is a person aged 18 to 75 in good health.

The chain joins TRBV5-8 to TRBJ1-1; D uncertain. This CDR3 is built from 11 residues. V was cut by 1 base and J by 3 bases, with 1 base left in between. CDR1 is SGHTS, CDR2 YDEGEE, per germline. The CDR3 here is CASSLYTEAFF. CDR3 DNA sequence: TGTGCCAGCAGCTTGTACACTGAAGCTTTCTTT.

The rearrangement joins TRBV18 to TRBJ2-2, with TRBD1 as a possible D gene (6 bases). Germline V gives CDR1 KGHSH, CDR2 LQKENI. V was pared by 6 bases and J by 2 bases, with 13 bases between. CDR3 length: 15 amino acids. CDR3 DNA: TGTGCCAGCTCCGAGGGGGTTCTTAACACCGGGGAGCTGTTTTTT. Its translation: CASSEGVLNTGELFF.

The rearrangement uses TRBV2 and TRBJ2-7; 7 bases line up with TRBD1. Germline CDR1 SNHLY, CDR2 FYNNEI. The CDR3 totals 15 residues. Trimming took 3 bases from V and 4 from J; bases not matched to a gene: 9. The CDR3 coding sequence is TGTGCCAGCAGTGACCCCCGGACAGGAGAATACGAGCAGTACTTC. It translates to CASSDPRTGEYEQYF.

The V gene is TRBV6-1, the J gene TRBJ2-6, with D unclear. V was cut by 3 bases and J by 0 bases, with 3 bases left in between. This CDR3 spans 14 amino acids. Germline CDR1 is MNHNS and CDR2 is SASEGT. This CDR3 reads CASSENSGANVLTF. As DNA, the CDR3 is TGTGCCAGCAGTGAGAACTCTGGGGCCAACGTCCTGACTTTC.

The CDR3 protein is CASSLGFGTGMNTGELFF. The CDR3 DNA is TGTGCCAGCAGCTTAGGGTTTGGGACAGGGATGAACACCGGGGAGCTGTTTTTT. The rearrangement joins TRBV7-2 to TRBJ2-2; 9 nucleotides match TRBD1. Germline CDR1 reads SGHTA; CDR2 reads FQGNSA. The length of the CDR3 is 18 residues. Trimming at V came to 1 base and at J to 1 base, leaving 7 bases not matched to a gene.

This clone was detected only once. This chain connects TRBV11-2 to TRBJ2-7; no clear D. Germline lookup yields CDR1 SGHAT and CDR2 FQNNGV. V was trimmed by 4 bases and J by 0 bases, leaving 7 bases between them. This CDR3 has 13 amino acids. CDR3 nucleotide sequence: TGTGCCAGCAGCTCCGTGTTCTCCTACGAGCAGTACTTC. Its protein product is CASSSVFSYEQYF. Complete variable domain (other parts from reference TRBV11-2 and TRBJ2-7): EAGVAQSPRYKIIEKRQSVAFWCNPISGHATLYWYQQILGQGPKLLIQFQNNGVVDDSQLPKDRFSAERLKGVDSTLKIQPAKLEDSAVYLCASSSVFSYEQYFGPGTRLTVT.

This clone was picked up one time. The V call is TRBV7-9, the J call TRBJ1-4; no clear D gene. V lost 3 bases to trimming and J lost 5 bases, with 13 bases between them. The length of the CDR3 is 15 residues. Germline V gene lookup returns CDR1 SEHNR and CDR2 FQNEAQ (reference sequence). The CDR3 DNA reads TGTGCCAGCAGCTTCAGTGCGGGGTGGAATGAAAAACTGTTTTTT. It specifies CASSFSAGWNEKLFF.

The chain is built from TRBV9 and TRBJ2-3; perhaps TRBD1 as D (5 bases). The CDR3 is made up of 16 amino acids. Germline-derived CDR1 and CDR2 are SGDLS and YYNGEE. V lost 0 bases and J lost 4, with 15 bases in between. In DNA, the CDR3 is TGTGCCAGCAGCGTAGTCACAGGCTACACCCCAGATACGCAGTATTTT. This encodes CASSVVTGYTPDTQYF.

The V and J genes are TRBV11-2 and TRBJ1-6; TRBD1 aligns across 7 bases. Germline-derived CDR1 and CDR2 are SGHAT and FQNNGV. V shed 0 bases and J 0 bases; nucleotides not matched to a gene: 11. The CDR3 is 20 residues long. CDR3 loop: CASSLDGGDRVSSYNSPLHF. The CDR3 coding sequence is TGTGCCAGCAGCTTAGATGGGGGAGACAGGGTGAGCTCCTATAATTCACCCCTCCACTTT.

The CDR3 bases are TGTGCCAGCAGCCCACGAACGGGGGGGAACACTGAAGCTTTCTTT. It encodes CASSPRTGGNTEAFF. The rearrangement uses TRBV5-4 and TRBJ1-1, with a weak D call TRBD1 (5 bases). Germline V lookup: CDR1 SGHNT, CDR2 YYREEE (reference sequence). This CDR3 has 15 amino acids. The V end lost 4 bases, the J end lost 1 base, and 14 bases lay between the germline ends. Full variable domain (missing parts from reference TRBV5-4 and TRBJ1-1): ETGVTQSPTHLIKTRGQQVTLRCSSQSGHNTVSWYQQALGQGPQFIFQYYREEENGRGNFPPRFSGLQFPNYSSELNVNALELDDSALYLCASSPRTGGNTEAFFGQGTRLTVV.

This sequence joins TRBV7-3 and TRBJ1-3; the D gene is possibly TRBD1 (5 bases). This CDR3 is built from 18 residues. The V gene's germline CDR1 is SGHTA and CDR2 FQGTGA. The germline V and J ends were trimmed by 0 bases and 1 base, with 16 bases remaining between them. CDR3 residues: CASSLTAGRQLSGNTIYF. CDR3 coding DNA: TGTGCCAGCAGCTTAACTGCCGGGAGACAGCTGTCTGGAAACACCATATATTTT.

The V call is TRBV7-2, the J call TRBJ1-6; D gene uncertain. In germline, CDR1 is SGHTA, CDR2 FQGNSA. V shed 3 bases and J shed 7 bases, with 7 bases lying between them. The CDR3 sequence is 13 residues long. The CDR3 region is CASSFGYNSPLHF. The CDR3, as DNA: TGTGCCAGCAGCTTTGGGTACAATTCACCCCTCCACTTT.